Here is one T cell receptor (beta chain) with its context. The sample belongs to a study of blood T cell repertoires in COVID-19. Looking at the study overall: Researchers got acute and convalescent COVID-19 samples from the United States, Italy and Spain.

Participants reported their clinical history, and cohort assignment relied on those reports. Clones were read by immunoSEQ multiplex PCR, and TCRdb kept only the in-frame ones, dropping some. The table lists more than 400,000 clones, approximately 86% of them singletons. V was pared by 5 bases and J by 5 bases, with 13 bases between. The germline CDR1 and CDR2 sequences are SGHAT and FQNNGV. The CDR3 sequence is 14 residues long. Sequencing was carried out using PBMCs or T cells enriched from blood (not recorded which). The sequence was obtained from a woman aged 18 to 35 who had recovered from COVID-19. The chain carries TRBV11-2 and TRBJ1-5; a possible D gene is TRBD1 (6 bases). In DNA, the CDR3 is TGTGCCAGCAGCCTTTCAGGGGCGGATCAGCCCCAGCATTTT. As protein: CASSLSGADQPQHF.